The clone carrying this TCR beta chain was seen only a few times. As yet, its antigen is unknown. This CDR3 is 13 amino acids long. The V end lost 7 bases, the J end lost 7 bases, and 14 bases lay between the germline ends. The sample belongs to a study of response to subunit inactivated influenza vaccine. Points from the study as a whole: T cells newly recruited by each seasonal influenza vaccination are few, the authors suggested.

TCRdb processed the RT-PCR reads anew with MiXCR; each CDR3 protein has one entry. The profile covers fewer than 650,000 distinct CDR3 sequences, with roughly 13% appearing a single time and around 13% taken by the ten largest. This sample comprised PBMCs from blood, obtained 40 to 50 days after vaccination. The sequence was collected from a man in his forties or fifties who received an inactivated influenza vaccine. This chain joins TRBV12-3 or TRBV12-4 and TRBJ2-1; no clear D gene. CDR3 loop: CASIDPAENEQFF. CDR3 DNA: TGTGCCAGCATAGACCCCGCGGAGAATGAGCAGTTCTTC.